The 14 T cell receptor beta chains below all came from one sample that was sequenced in a study of T cells after yellow fever vaccination. Via MiXCR, TCRdb re-called the 5' RACE reads, giving one row per CDR3 protein. The table lists around 330,000 distinct CDR3 sequences, more than 3% of them singletons, with 23% in the top ten. Here the sequenced sample was PBMCs, taken on the day of the yellow fever booster vaccination. The source of these receptors is a man aged 18 to 35 who received the YFV17D yellow fever vaccine.

The CDR3 sequence is CASSLAFRRLAGHAETQYF. CDR3 coding DNA: TGTGCCAGCAGCTTAGCTTTTCGTCGGCTAGCGGGTCACGCAGAGACCCAGTACTTC. The V and J genes are TRBV11-2 and TRBJ2-5; 8 bases are a match to TRBD2. V was clipped by 1 base and J by 4 bases; unmatched bases: 17. The CDR3 runs 19 residues. Germline CDR1 SGHAT, CDR2 FQNNGV.

This clonotype was seen a few times. The rearrangement joins TRBV10-3 to TRBJ2-7; a possible D gene is TRBD2 (5 bases). V was clipped by 7 bases and J by 0 bases, with 10 bases between them. Germline CDR1 is ENHRY and CDR2 is SYGVKD. CDR3 length equals 13 residues. CDR3 residues: CAINSEISYEQYF. CDR3 sequence (DNA): TGTGCCATCAATAGCGAAATCTCCTACGAGCAGTACTTC.

This clonotype occurred many times. V gene TRBV7-9 combines with J gene TRBJ2-5, with TRBD1 as a possible D gene (6 bases). V was clipped by 10 bases and J by 4 bases, with 16 bases between them. This CDR3 region has 13 residues. Germline V gene data show CDR1 as SEHNR and CDR2 as FQNEAQ (reference sequence). The CDR3 region has the DNA TGTGCCATCCCGGACAGAAGGGTAGAGACCCAGTACTTC. Protein product: CAIPDRRVETQYF. The whole variable domain, remainder taken from reference TRBV7-9 and TRBJ2-5, is DTGVSQNPRHKITKRGQNVTFRCDPISEHNRLYWYRQTLGQGPEFLTYFQNEAQLEKSRLLSDRFSAERPKGSFSTLEIQRTEQGDSAMYLCAIPDRRVETQYFGPGTRLLVL.

At least ten counts were recorded for this clonotype. V usage is TRBV9 and J usage is TRBJ2-3; 8 bases are shared with TRBD2. CDR1 and CDR2 from the germline V gene are SGDLS and YYNGEE. This CDR3 spans 17 amino acids. The J segment lost 2 bases and the V segment lost 0 bases, leaving 8 bases of the junction unmatched. CDR3 in amino acids: CASSVGSLAGNTDTQYF. The CDR3 DNA is TGTGCCAGCAGCGTAGGGTCCCTAGCGGGCAACACAGATACGCAGTATTTT.

The chain employs TRBV5-1 and TRBJ2-1, with 11 bases fitting TRBD2. Per germline, CDR1 SGHRS and CDR2 YFSETQ. Trimming took 3 bases from V and 6 from J; bases not matched to a gene: 5. The length of the CDR3 is 15 residues. CDR3 nucleotides: TGCGCCAGCAGCTCCCCTAGCGGGGGGCGCAATGAGCAGTTCTTC. Residues: CASSSPSGGRNEQFF.

This clonotype occurred a few times. The chain carries TRBV5-4 and TRBJ2-1, with 7 bases lining up with TRBD2. This CDR3 contains 17 residues. Trimming at V came to 5 bases and at J to 5 bases, leaving 16 bases not matched to a gene. Germline V gene lookup returns CDR1 SGHNT and CDR2 YYREEE (reference sequence). This chain's CDR3 is CASRSAPASGAHNEQFF. The CDR3 nucleotides read TGTGCCAGCAGATCGGCCCCTGCTAGCGGCGCCCACAATGAGCAGTTCTTC. Based on the CDR3 plus reference TRBV5-4 and TRBJ2-1, the full variable domain is ETGVTQSPTHLIKTRGQQVTLRCSSQSGHNTVSWYQQALGQGPQFIFQYYREEENGRGNFPPRFSGLQFPNYSSELNVNALELDDSALYLCASRSAPASGAHNEQFFGPGTRLTVL.

This clonotype was seen at least ten times. The chain links TRBV27 to TRBJ2-6; D is undetermined. CDR3 length: 15 amino acids. Trimming cost V 2 bases and J 4 bases, with 9 bases left between them. Germline V lookup: CDR1 MNHEY, CDR2 SMNVEV (reference sequence). The CDR3 loop reads CASSLAVLGANVLTF. The DNA for the CDR3 is TGTGCCAGCAGTTTAGCGGTGTTGGGGGCCAACGTCCTGACTTTC.

This clonotype was seen at least ten times. The chain uses TRBV4-3 and TRBJ2-2; D is unclear. Germline V lookup: CDR1 LGHNA, CDR2 YSLEER. The CDR3 is 14 residues long. Trimming removed 0 bases at V and 7 bases at J, with 9 bases between. The CDR3 DNA sequence: TGCGCCAGCAGCCAAGACCTGAAACTCGGGGAGCTGTTTTTT. Translation: CASSQDLKLGELFF.

The chain links TRBV20-1 to TRBJ1-4; unclear D gene. The germline V gene has CDR1 DFQATT and CDR2 SNEGSKA (reference sequence). V lost 6 bases and J 5 bases, leaving 19 bases between the germline ends. The CDR3 has 15 residues. The CDR3 bases are TGCAGTGCCGGCGCAGGCCTAGTCCTGAATGAAAAACTGTTTTTT. Amino acid sequence: CSAGAGLVLNEKLFF.

In its sample, this clonotype was seen a few times. The chain has TRBV4-3 and TRBJ2-2; 13 positions match TRBD2. The CDR3 has 23 amino acids. From germline, CDR1 is LGHNA and CDR2 YSLEER. Trimming removed 0 bases from V and 0 bases from J; junction bases left unmatched: 16. CDR3 region: CASSQDPPFIGLAGDANTGELFF. The DNA of the CDR3 is TGCGCCAGCAGCCAAGACCCCCCATTTATCGGACTAGCGGGGGACGCGAACACCGGGGAGCTGTTTTTT.

This clonotype has ten or more counts. The chain links TRBV12-3 or TRBV12-4 to TRBJ1-1; no clear D gene. The CDR3 is 13 residues long. V lost 3 bases and J 1 base, leaving 6 bases between the germline ends. DNA for the CDR3: TGTGCCAGCAGTTTCAGACAGAACACTGAAGCTTTCTTT. It yields the protein CASSFRQNTEAFF.

There are a few counts of this clonotype. The gene calls are TRBV9 and TRBJ2-3, with TRBD2 matching over 7 bases. V was clipped by 1 base and J by 6 bases; unmatched bases: 8. This CDR3 is built from 15 residues. Germline CDR1 is SGDLS and CDR2 is YYNGEE. The CDR3 reads CASSVLAGEFDTQYF. In nucleotides, the CDR3 is TGTGCCAGCAGCGTACTGGCGGGGGAATTCGATACGCAGTATTTT.

This clonotype was detected only a few times. The chain combines TRBV5-6 with TRBJ2-3; unclear D gene. The CDR3 is 14 amino acids. The V end was cut by 4 bases, the J end by 1 base, with 10 bases between. The V gene's germline CDR1 is SGHDT and CDR2 YYEEEE. The CDR3 DNA is TGTGCCAGCAGCCCTGTTGCACGCACAGATACGCAGTATTTT. Protein: CASSPVARTDTQYF.

The chain recombines TRBV4-3 with TRBJ1-2, with 9 bases lining up with TRBD1. Germline CDR1 and CDR2: LGHNA and YSLEER. Unmatched junction bases numbered 4, after V lost 1 base and J lost 4 bases. This CDR3 has 15 residues. DNA for the CDR3: TGCGCCAGCAGCCAAGTACAGGGGGCGGGCTATGGCTACACCTTC. Its translation: CASSQVQGAGYGYTF.